These 16 T cell receptor beta chains originate from one sample sequenced in a study of shared clonotypes between healthy human individuals. Method: immunoSEQ multiplex PCR; TCRdb's copy keeps in-frame clones and lacks some. The table includes hundreds of thousands of clones, about 95% detected once. Terminally differentiated effector memory CD45RA+ cells were left out of the naive CD8 fraction, which was CD45RO-negative and positively selected for CCR7. Sequences were obtained from naive CD8+ T cells sorted from blood. The receptors were sampled from a woman in her 30s in good health.

The rearrangement joins TRBV6-1 to TRBJ1-1, with TRBD1 as a possible D gene (5 bases). Per germline, CDR1 MNHNS and CDR2 SASEGT. The V gene lost 0 bases and the J gene lost 1 base, with 18 bases spanning the gap. The CDR3 covers 18 residues. The CDR3 is CASSEALPGEGWNTEAFF. The CDR3 nucleotides are TGTGCCAGCAGTGAAGCGCTTCCCGGGGAGGGGTGGAACACTGAAGCTTTCTTT.

This clone has a single count. The chain employs TRBV27 and TRBJ1-4; D unresolved. CDR3 length equals 12 residues. The V end was cut by 8 bases, the J end by 5 bases, with 9 bases between. Germline values: CDR1 MNHEY, CDR2 SMNVEV (reference sequence). The CDR3 loop reads CASSDPNEKLFF. As DNA, the CDR3 is TGTGCCAGCTCCGACCCGAATGAAAAACTGTTTTTT.

This rearrangement joins TRBV7-3 to TRBJ2-1; no firm D call. There are 15 residues in the CDR3. Trimming took off 1 base at V and 4 bases at J, with 11 bases between the two ends. The germline V gene has CDR1 SGHTA and CDR2 FQGTGA. The CDR3 loop reads CASSLISSPYNEQFF. CDR3 coding DNA: TGTGCCAGCAGCTTAATCTCATCCCCTTACAATGAGCAGTTCTTC.

This chain links TRBV7-9 with TRBJ2-7, with D perhaps assigned TRBD1 or TRBD2 (5 bases each). CDR3 length equals 14 residues. Germline-derived CDR1 and CDR2 are SEHNR and FQNEAQ (reference sequence). V was shortened by 1 base and J by 6 bases, with 13 bases between the two germline ends. In DNA form, the CDR3 reads TGTGCCAGCAGCTTAGGAGGGGATTTGGGCGAGCAGTACTTC. Translating it yields CASSLGGDLGEQYF.

This clone was observed once. The gene calls are TRBV9 and TRBJ1-1; maybe TRBD1 (6 bases). Per germline, CDR1 SGDLS and CDR2 YYNGEE. The CDR3 runs 17 residues. The V end was cut by 0 bases, the J end by 1 base, with 16 bases between. CDR3 coding DNA: TGTGCCAGCAGCGTAGCCCCCACGGGGGCGAGGAACACTGAAGCTTTCTTT. Translation gives CASSVAPTGARNTEAFF.

J is TRBJ1-1 and V is TRBV19; 7 bases fit TRBD1. The ends lost 6 bases at V and 3 bases at J; junction bases unmatched: 4. This CDR3 contains 13 residues. Germline CDR1 reads LNHDA; CDR2 reads SQIVND (reference sequence). The CDR3: CASSDTGDTEAFF. CDR3 nucleotides: TGTGCCAGTAGCGATACAGGGGACACTGAAGCTTTCTTT.

This clone was seen once. V and J are TRBV30 and TRBJ2-7; D uncertain. Germline lookup yields CDR1 GTSNPN and CDR2 SVGIG (reference sequence). The V gene lost 4 bases and the J gene lost 0 bases, with 16 bases spanning the gap. The CDR3 totals 15 residues. In DNA form, the CDR3 reads TGTGCCTGGAAAAGTTCCAGACGAAGCTCCTACGAGCAGTACTTC. This translates into CAWKSSRRSSYEQYF.

The V and J genes are TRBV28 and TRBJ1-1, with 7 bases matching TRBD1. With 5 bases clipped from V and 11 bases from J, the junction kept 14 bases outside the gene matches. Germline assignment: CDR1 MDHEN and CDR2 SYDVKM. The CDR3 totals 14 residues. CDR3: CASSPDRDWLWAFF. The DNA for the CDR3 is TGTGCCAGCAGTCCCGACAGGGACTGGTTGTGGGCTTTCTTT.

The chain couples TRBV19 to TRBJ1-1; TRBD1 aligns across 7 bases. CDR1 and CDR2 from the germline V gene are LNHDA and SQIVND (reference sequence). This CDR3 is 19 amino acids long. J gave up 0 bases and V 2 bases, and 15 bases lay outside the gene matches. The DNA of the CDR3 is TGTGCCAGTAGTATACTGCTTCGGGACAGATCCTCTATGAACACTGAAGCTTTCTTT. It translates to CASSILLRDRSSMNTEAFF.

The chain has TRBV5-4 and TRBJ1-1; D is unresolved. Germline CDR1 SGHNT, CDR2 YYREEE (reference sequence). V gave up 4 bases and J gave up 12 bases, with 13 bases separating them. The CDR3 has 11 amino acids. DNA for the CDR3: TGTGCCAGCAGCAAGGACCTTACTACTTTCTTT. Protein sequence: CASSKDLTTFF.

The gene calls are TRBV27 and TRBJ2-2, with TRBD2 matching 8 bases. CDR1 MNHEY and CDR2 SMNVEV come from the germline V gene (reference sequence). V trimming: 3 bases; J trimming: 7 bases; junction bases outside the gene matches: 10. This CDR3 is 16 amino acids long. The CDR3 region is CASSFLWREDGGELFF. CDR3 DNA: TGTGCCAGCAGTTTCTTGTGGCGGGAGGATGGCGGGGAGCTGTTTTTT.

The chain carries TRBV7-2 and TRBJ1-5; TRBD1 matches at 7 bases. This CDR3 has 14 residues. From germline, CDR1 is SGHTA and CDR2 FQGNSA. The trim removed 7 bases at V and 2 bases at J, leaving 5 bases unmatched. The CDR3 DNA follows: TGTGCCAGCACCACAGGACAGGGCAATCAGCCCCAGCATTTT. Translating gives CASTTGQGNQPQHF.

The rearrangement joins TRBV9 to TRBJ2-1, with no clear D. CDR1 is SGDLS and CDR2 is YYNGEE in the germline V gene. Between the trimmed V and J ends, which lost 5 bases and 9 bases, there was a span of 15 bases. This CDR3 spans 13 amino acids. The CDR3 loop is CASRGRFGVEQFF. CDR3 nucleotide sequence: TGTGCCAGCAGAGGACGGTTCGGAGTTGAGCAGTTCTTC.

This chain connects TRBV28 to TRBJ2-7, with no clear D. The CDR3 is 12 residues long. Deletions cut 5 bases from V and 5 bases from J, with 10 bases between. Germline CDR1 and CDR2: MDHEN and SYDVKM. CDR3 in amino acids: CASSTGWDEQYF. The CDR3 region has the DNA TGTGCCAGCAGTACGGGCTGGGACGAGCAGTACTTC.

This clone was detected only once. This chain connects TRBV2 to TRBJ2-7, with 9 bases identical to TRBD1. This CDR3 comprises 15 residues. V lost 6 bases, J lost 2 bases, and 8 bases stayed unmatched. Germline V gene lookup returns CDR1 SNHLY and CDR2 FYNNEI. CDR3 sequence: CASREQGAFTYEQYF. DNA for the CDR3: TGTGCCAGCAGAGAACAGGGGGCGTTCACCTACGAGCAGTACTTC.

The chain recombines TRBV5-6 with TRBJ2-7, with D unresolved. The CDR3 contains 14 residues. Germline V gene sequence: CDR1 SGHDT, CDR2 YYEEEE. V dropped 2 bases and J dropped 2 bases, with 11 bases sitting between them. CDR3 region: CASSLEVRAYEQYF. In DNA form, the CDR3 reads TGTGCCAGCAGCTTAGAGGTCCGCGCCTACGAGCAGTACTTC.